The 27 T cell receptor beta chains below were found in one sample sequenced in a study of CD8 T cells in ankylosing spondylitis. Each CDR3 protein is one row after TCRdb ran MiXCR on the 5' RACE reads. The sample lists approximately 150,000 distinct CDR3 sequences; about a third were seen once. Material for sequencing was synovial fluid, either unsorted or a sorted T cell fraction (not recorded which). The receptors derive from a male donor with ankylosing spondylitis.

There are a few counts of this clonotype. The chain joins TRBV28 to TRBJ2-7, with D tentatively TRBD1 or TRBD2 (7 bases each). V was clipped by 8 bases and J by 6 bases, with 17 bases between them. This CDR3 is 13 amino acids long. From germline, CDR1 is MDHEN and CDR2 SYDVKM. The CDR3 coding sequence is TGTGCCAGCTCCCAGGGGGGGGTTGGCGAGCAGTACTTC. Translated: CASSQGGVGEQYF.

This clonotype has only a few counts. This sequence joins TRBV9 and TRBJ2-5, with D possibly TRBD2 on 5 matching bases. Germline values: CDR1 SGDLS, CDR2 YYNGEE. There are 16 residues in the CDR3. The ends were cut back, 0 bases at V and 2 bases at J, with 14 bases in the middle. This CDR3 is CASSVGQRPGQETQYF. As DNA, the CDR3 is TGTGCCAGCAGCGTAGGCCAAAGACCGGGGCAAGAGACCCAGTACTTC. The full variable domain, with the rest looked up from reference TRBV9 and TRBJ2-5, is DSGVTQTPKHLITATGQRVTLRCSPRSGDLSVYWYQQSLDQGLQFLIQYYNGEERAKGNILERFSAQQFPDLHSELNLSSLELGDSALYFCASSVGQRPGQETQYFGPGTRLLVL.

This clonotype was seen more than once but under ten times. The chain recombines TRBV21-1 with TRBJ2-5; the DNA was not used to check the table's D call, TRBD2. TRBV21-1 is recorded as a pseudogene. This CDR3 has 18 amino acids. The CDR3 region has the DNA TGTGCCAGCAGCCGACGGCAGGCTAGCGGGAGGGTTGGGGAGACCCAGTACTTC. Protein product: CASSRRQASGRVGETQYF.

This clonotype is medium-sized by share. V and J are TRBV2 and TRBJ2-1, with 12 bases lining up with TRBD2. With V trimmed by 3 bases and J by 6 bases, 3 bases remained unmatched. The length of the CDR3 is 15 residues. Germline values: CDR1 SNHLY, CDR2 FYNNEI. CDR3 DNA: TGTGCCAGCAGTGAGTCTAGCGGGGGGGCCAATGAGCAGTTCTTC. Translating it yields CASSESSGGANEQFF.

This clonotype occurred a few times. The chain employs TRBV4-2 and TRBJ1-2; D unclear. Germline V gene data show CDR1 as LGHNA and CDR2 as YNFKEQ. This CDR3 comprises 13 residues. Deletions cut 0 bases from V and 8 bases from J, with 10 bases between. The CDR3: CASSQDEAAGYTF. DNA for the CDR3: TGTGCCAGCAGCCAAGATGAGGCTGCCGGCTACACCTTC.

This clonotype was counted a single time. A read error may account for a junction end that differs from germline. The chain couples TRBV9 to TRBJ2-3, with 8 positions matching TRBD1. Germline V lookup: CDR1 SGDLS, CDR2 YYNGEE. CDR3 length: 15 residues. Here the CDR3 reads CASSVVPGGTHTQYF. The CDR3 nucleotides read TGTGCCAGCAGCGTAGTCCCAGGGGGCACACATACGCAGTATTTT.

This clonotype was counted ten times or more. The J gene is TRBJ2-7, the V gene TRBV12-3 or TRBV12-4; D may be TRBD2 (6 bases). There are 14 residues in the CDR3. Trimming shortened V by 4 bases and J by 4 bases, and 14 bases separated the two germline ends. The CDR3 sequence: CASSWAGKSYEQYF. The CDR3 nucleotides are TGTGCCAGCAGTTGGGCGGGAAAATCTTACGAGCAGTACTTC.

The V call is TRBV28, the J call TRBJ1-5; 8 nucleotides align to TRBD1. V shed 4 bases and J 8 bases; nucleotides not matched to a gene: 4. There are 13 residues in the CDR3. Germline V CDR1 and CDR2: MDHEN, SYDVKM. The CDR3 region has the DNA TGTGCCAGCAGTTGGACAGGGCCCGAGCCCCAGCATTTT. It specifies CASSWTGPEPQHF.

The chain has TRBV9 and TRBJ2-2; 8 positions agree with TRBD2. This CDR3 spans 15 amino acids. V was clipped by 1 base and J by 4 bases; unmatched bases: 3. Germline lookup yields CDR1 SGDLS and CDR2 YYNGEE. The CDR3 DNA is TGTGCCAGCAGCGTAAGGCTAGCGGGCACCGGGGAGCTGTTTTTT. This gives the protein CASSVRLAGTGELFF.

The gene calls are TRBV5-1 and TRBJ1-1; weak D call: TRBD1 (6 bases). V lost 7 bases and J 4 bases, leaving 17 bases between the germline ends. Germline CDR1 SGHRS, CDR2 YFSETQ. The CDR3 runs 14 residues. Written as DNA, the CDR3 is TGCGCCAGCGAAAAGGGGGTGGGTAGCACTGAAGCTTTCTTT. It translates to CASEKGVGSTEAFF.

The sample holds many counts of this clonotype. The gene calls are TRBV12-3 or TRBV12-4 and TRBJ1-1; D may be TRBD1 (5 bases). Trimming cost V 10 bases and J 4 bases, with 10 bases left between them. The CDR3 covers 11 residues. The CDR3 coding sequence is TGTGCCACCAGAAGGGGCACTGAAGCTTTCTTT. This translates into CATRRGTEAFF.

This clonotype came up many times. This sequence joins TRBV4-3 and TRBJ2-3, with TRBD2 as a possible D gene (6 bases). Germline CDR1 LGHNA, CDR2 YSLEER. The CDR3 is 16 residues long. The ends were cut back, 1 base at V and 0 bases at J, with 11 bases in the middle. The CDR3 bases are TGCGCCAGCAGCCAAGGGGGCGGGAAAAGCACAGATACGCAGTATTTT. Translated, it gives CASSQGGGKSTDTQYF.

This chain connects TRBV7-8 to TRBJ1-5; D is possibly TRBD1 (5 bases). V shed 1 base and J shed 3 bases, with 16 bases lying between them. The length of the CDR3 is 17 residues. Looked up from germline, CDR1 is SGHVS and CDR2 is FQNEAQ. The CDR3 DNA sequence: TGTGCCAGCAGCTTAGTCCGCCGTCAGGGACTCAATCAGCCCCAGCATTTT. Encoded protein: CASSLVRRQGLNQPQHF.

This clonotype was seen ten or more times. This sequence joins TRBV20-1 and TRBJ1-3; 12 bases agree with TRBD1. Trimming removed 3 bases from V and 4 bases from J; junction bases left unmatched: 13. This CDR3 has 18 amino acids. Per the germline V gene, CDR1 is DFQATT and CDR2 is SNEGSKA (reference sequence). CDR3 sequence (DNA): TGCAGTGCTAGGTCCGGGACAGGGGGCAAGACGGGAGGAAACACCATATATTTT. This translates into CSARSGTGGKTGGNTIYF.

The CDR3 region is CASSLYASGRGEQYF. DNA for the CDR3: TGTGCCAGCAGCTTGTATGCTAGCGGGAGGGGCGAGCAGTACTTC. V is TRBV5-6 and J is TRBJ2-7, with TRBD2 matching over 12 bases. The germline V gene has CDR1 SGHDT and CDR2 YYEEEE. The CDR3 is made up of 15 amino acids. V dropped 1 base and J dropped 6; count of bases not matched to a gene: 5. The whole variable domain, remainder taken from reference TRBV5-6 and TRBJ2-7, is DAGVTQSPTHLIKTRGQQVTLRCSPKSGHDTVSWYQQALGQGPQFIFQYYEEEERQRGNFPDRFSGHQFPNYSSELNVNALLLGDSALYLCASSLYASGRGEQYFGPGTRLTVT.

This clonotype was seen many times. The CDR3 DNA follows: TGCAGCGTTGAGGATGGGATTTACGAGCAGTACTTC. The encoded protein is CSVEDGIYEQYF. V usage is TRBV29-1 and J usage is TRBJ2-7, with no clear D. Germline CDR1 SQVTM, CDR2 ANQGSEA. The V end lost 3 bases, the J end lost 4 bases, and 10 bases lay between the germline ends. The CDR3 has 12 amino acids.

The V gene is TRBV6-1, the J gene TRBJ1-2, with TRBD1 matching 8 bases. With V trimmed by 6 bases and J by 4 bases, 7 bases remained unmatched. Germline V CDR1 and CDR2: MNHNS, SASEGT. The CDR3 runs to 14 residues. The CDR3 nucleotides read TGTGCCAGCAGCGCAATACAGGGGGGCTATGGCTACACCTTC. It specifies CASSAIQGGYGYTF.

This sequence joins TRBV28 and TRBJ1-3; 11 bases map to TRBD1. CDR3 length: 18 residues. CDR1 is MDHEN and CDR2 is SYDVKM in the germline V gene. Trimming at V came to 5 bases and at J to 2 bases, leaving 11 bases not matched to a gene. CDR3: CASSPPIVDRGPGNTIYF. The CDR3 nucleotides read TGTGCCAGCAGTCCACCGATTGTGGACAGGGGGCCTGGAAACACCATATATTTT.

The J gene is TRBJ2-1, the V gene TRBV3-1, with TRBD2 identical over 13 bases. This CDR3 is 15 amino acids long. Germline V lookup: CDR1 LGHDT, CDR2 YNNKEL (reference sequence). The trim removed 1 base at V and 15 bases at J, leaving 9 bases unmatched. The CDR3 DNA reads TGTGCCAGCAGCCAAGGGACTAGCGGGGGCAGGGGTTCGTTCTTC. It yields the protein CASSQGTSGGRGSFF.

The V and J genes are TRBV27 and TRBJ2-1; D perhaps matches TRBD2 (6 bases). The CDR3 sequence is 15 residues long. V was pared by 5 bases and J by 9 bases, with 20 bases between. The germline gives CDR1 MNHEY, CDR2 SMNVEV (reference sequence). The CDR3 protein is CASSNRDWLVGEQFF. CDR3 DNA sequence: TGTGCCAGCAGTAACCGGGACTGGCTAGTAGGTGAGCAGTTCTTC.

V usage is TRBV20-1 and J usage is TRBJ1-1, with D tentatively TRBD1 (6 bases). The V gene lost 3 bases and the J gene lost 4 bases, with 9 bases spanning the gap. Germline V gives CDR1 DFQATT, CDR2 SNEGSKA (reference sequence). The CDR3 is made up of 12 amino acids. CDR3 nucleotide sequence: TGCAGTGCTAGTGAGACAGGCACTGAAGCTTTCTTT. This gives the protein CSASETGTEAFF.

DNA for the CDR3: TGTGCCAGCACCTCGGACAGGCTAAACTATGGCTACACCTTC. Amino acids: CASTSDRLNYGYTF. This chain connects TRBV27 to TRBJ1-2; 7 nucleotides align to TRBD1. The CDR3 has 14 residues. J lost 2 bases, V lost 7 bases, and 7 bases had no gene match. The germline CDR1 and CDR2 sequences are MNHEY and SMNVEV (reference sequence).

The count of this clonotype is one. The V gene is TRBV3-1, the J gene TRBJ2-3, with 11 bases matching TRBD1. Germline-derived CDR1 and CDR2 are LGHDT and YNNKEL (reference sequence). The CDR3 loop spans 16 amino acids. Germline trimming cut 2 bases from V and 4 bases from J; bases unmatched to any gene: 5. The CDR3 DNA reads TGTGCCAGCAGCCAAAGGAAGGGACAGGGGGCAGATACGCAGTATTTT. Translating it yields CASSQRKGQGADTQYF.

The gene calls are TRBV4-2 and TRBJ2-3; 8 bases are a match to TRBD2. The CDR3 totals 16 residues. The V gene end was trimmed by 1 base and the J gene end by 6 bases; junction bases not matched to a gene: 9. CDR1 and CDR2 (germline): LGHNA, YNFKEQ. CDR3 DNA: TGTGCCAGCAGCCAAGCGGGAGGGCGCGATGGCGATACGCAGTATTTT. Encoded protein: CASSQAGGRDGDTQYF.

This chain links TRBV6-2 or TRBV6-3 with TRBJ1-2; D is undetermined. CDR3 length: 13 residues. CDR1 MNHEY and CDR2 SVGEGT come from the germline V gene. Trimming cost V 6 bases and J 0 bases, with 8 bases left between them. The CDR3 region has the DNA TGTGCCAGCAGCCCCCGGGCTAACTATGGCTACACCTTC. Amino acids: CASSPRANYGYTF.

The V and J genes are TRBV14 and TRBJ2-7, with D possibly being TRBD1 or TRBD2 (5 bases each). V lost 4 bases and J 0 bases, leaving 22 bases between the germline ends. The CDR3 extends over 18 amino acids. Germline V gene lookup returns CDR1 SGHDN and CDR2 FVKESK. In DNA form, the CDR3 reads TGTGCCAGCAGCCCGTGGGCTTCGGGACCGCGGGTCTCCTACGAGCAGTACTTC. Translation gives CASSPWASGPRVSYEQYF.

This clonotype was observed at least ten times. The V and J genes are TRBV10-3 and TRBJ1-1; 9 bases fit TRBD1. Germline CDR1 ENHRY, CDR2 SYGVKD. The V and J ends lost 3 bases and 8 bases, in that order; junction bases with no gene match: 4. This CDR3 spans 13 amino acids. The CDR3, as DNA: TGTGCCATCAGTGAACCTACAGGGGGCGAAGCTTTCTTT. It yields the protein CAISEPTGGEAFF.